The sequence of this TCR beta chain was determined in a study of blood T cell repertoires in COVID-19. Study overall: Specimens from acute and convalescent COVID-19 originated in the United States, Italy and Spain. PBMCs, B-cell-depleted T cells, or T cells were the source of the cDNA or gDNA that made up the material.

Trimming shortened V by 0 bases and J by 5 bases, and 4 bases separated the two germline ends. CDR1 and CDR2 (germline): MNHNS, SASEGT. This CDR3 region has 12 residues. This clone came up a few times. Per the original data handling: Counts of nucleated cells, estimated from reference gene primer amplification, were obtained. Measured with immunoSEQ multiplex PCR; TCRdb has only the in-frame clones, and not every one. That table supplies the V and J calls and clone size; D and trimming were determined from the DNA. The sample contains 130,000 or so clones, 70% to 85% of which appear only once. This chain uses TRBV6-1 with TRBJ1-2, with D unresolved. The clonotype comes from a woman aged 55-70 years with acute or convalescent COVID-19. Source material: peripheral blood. In DNA, the CDR3 is TGTGCCAGCAGTGAAGCAACATATGGCTACACCTTC. This encodes CASSEATYGYTF.